One and the same sample provided the 28 T cell receptor beta chains below, sequenced in a study of CD8 T cells in ankylosing spondylitis. Notes on the study in general: What appeared characteristic of ankylosing spondylitis blood was a TCR beta motif of eight or nine highly homologous variants.

Antigens for these TCRs are unknown. TCRdb itself ran the 5' RACE reads through MiXCR, one entry per CDR3 protein. The sample has roughly 440,000 distinct CDR3 sequences; roughly 15% are singletons. The sequenced sample consisted of blood, either unsorted or a sorted T cell fraction (not recorded which). These receptor sequences come from a male donor with ankylosing spondylitis.

This clonotype turned up a few times. The J gene is TRBJ2-7, the V gene TRBV12-3 or TRBV12-4; D could derive from TRBD1 or TRBD2 (5 bases each). CDR3 length: 14 residues. V shed 6 bases and J shed 1 base, with 13 bases lying between them. The CDR3 DNA reads TGTGCCAGCAGCCGCCCAGGGACGTCCTACGAGCAGTACTTC. Encoded protein: CASSRPGTSYEQYF.

The table lists this clonotype with a few counts. This chain links TRBV2 with TRBJ2-3, with TRBD2 as a possible D gene (6 bases). There are 15 residues in the CDR3. Trimming shortened V by 3 bases and J by 5 bases, and 15 bases separated the two germline ends. From germline, CDR1 is SNHLY and CDR2 FYNNEI. The DNA for the CDR3 is TGTGCCAGCAGTGAGAGGTCTAGCGTAAGAGATACGCAGTATTTT. It encodes CASSERSSVRDTQYF.

In this sample, this clonotype turned up a few times. The rearrangement uses TRBV7-3 and TRBJ2-1, with TRBD2 as a possible D gene (6 bases). Germline lookup yields CDR1 SGHTA and CDR2 FQGTGA. V lost 1 base and J 1 base, leaving 8 bases between the germline ends. This CDR3 is built from 15 residues. This CDR3 reads CASSLMGGSYNEQFF. The DNA for the CDR3 is TGTGCCAGCAGCTTAATGGGGGGTTCCTACAATGAGCAGTTCTTC.

This clonotype was observed a handful of times. This rearrangement joins TRBV29-1 to TRBJ1-1, with TRBD1 matching over 7 bases. Germline CDR1 reads SQVTM; CDR2 reads ANQGSEA. Germline trimming cut 2 bases from V and 1 base from J; bases unmatched to any gene: 4. The CDR3 has 14 amino acids. For the CDR3, the DNA is TGCAGCGTTGAAAGGCAGGGGGGGAACACTGAAGCTTTCTTT. Its translation: CSVERQGGNTEAFF.

This clonotype was seen more than once but under ten times. This chain joins TRBV10-3 and TRBJ1-6; D unresolved. Germline V lookup: CDR1 ENHRY, CDR2 SYGVKD. Trimming took 3 bases from V and 5 from J, leaving 8 bases between them. The CDR3 runs to 14 residues. The CDR3 nucleotides read TGTGCCATCAGTGAATCCAACAATAATTCACCCCTCCACTTT. Translated: CAISESNNNSPLHF.

This clonotype came up a few times. The J gene is TRBJ1-3, the V gene TRBV6-1; D remains ambiguous. This CDR3 is built from 16 residues. The ends were cut back, 6 bases at V and 0 bases at J, with 15 bases in the middle. CDR1 is MNHNS and CDR2 is SASEGT in the germline V gene. The CDR3 DNA is TGTGCCAGCAGCCAACCCGGCAGCCTCTCTGGAAACACCATATATTTT. It yields the protein CASSQPGSLSGNTIYF.

This clonotype was picked up many times. The DNA for the CDR3 is TGCAGGCTTCAGCCTAGCGGGAACACCGGGGAGCTGTTTTTT. Amino acids: CRLQPSGNTGELFF. The chain joins TRBV20-1 to TRBJ2-2; 7 nucleotides agree with TRBD2. The germline gives CDR1 DFQATT, CDR2 SNEGSKA (reference sequence). The CDR3 runs to 14 residues.

The chain links TRBV30 to TRBJ1-5, with D possibly matching TRBD1 (5 bases). Trimming stripped 0 bases from V and 2 bases from J, with 8 bases between. The CDR3 runs to 14 residues. Looked up from germline, CDR1 is GTSNPN and CDR2 is SVGIG (reference sequence). CDR3: CAWSVQGGNQPQHF. The CDR3 DNA sequence: TGTGCCTGGAGTGTGCAGGGTGGCAATCAGCCCCAGCATTTT.

This clonotype was seen at least ten times. The J gene is TRBJ1-2, the V gene TRBV20-1; maybe TRBD1 (5 bases). The V end lost 2 bases, the J end lost 4 bases, and 11 bases lay between the germline ends. The CDR3 extends over 13 amino acids. CDR1 and CDR2 (germline): DFQATT, SNEGSKA (reference sequence). CDR3 bases: TGCAGTGCTAGAACCGGGACCCGCTATGGCTACACCTTC. Encoded protein: CSARTGTRYGYTF.

This clonotype appeared many times. This chain connects TRBV7-9 to TRBJ1-1; D may be TRBD1 (5 bases). The CDR3 consists of 13 residues. Germline assignment: CDR1 SEHNR and CDR2 FQNEAQ (reference sequence). V was shortened by 6 bases and J by 0 bases, with 8 bases between the two germline ends. The CDR3 coding sequence is TGTGCCAGCAGAGGGACCGTGAACACTGAAGCTTTCTTT. It is translated as CASRGTVNTEAFF.

This clonotype turned up a few times. This chain links TRBV6-1 with TRBJ1-5, with D uncertain. Germline lookup yields CDR1 MNHNS and CDR2 SASEGT. The germline V and J ends were trimmed by 8 bases and 5 bases, with 13 bases remaining between them. This CDR3 has 13 amino acids. The CDR3 here is CASVNRQDQPQHF. The CDR3 bases are TGTGCCAGCGTCAACAGACAAGATCAGCCCCAGCATTTT.

This clonotype turned up a few times. The rearrangement joins TRBV5-1 to TRBJ2-5, with D hard to call. Germline V gene data show CDR1 as SGHRS and CDR2 as YFSETQ. Trimming removed 0 bases from V and 1 base from J, with 13 bases in between. The CDR3 spans 16 residues. The DNA for the CDR3 is TGCGCCAGCAGCTTGGGGCCTGTGGCGATCCAAGAGACCCAGTACTTC. Protein product: CASSLGPVAIQETQYF.

This clonotype was counted only a few times. This rearrangement joins TRBV3-1 to TRBJ2-7, with TRBD1 matching over 9 bases. The CDR3 extends over 15 amino acids. With 2 bases clipped from V and 5 bases from J, the junction kept 7 bases outside the gene matches. Looked up from germline, CDR1 is LGHDT and CDR2 is YNNKEL (reference sequence). The CDR3 sequence is CASSQRNRGLDEQYF. DNA of the CDR3: TGTGCCAGCAGCCAACGGAACAGGGGGCTGGACGAGCAGTACTTC.

The table lists this clonotype with many counts. The genes are TRBV29-1 and TRBJ1-1; 10 bases are a match to TRBD1. Germline V gene data show CDR1 as SQVTM and CDR2 as ANQGSEA. The CDR3 spans 12 residues. Trimming cost V 6 bases and J 3 bases; bases outside gene matches: 1. As DNA, the CDR3 is TGCAGCGTGGGACAGGGGTACACTGAAGCTTTCTTT. Translated: CSVGQGYTEAFF. Full variable domain (missing parts from reference TRBV29-1 and TRBJ1-1): SAVISQKPSRDICQRGTSLTIQCQVDSQVTMMFWYRQQPGQSLTLIATANQGSEATYESGFVIDKFPISRPNLTFSTLTVSNMSPEDSSIYLCSVGQGYTEAFFGQGTRLTVV.

This clonotype was counted only a few times. This sequence joins TRBV18 and TRBJ2-7; D is unresolved. Per the germline V gene, CDR1 is KGHSH and CDR2 is LQKENI. The CDR3 extends over 14 amino acids. The V and J ends lost 1 base and 3 bases respectively, with 10 bases between them. The chain's CDR3 is CASSPRLGRYEQYF. CDR3 nucleotide sequence: TGTGCCAGCTCACCACGGCTAGGGCGCTACGAGCAGTACTTC.

This chain connects TRBV4-2 to TRBJ2-4; TRBD2 agrees at 10 bases. V trimming: 4 bases; J trimming: 3 bases; junction bases outside the gene matches: 15. Germline CDR1 and CDR2: LGHNA and YNFKEQ. The CDR3 is 19 residues long. The CDR3: CASSPEGSGGAAVKNIQYF. CDR3 DNA: TGTGCCAGCAGCCCGGAGGGAAGCGGGGGGGCCGCGGTCAAAAACATTCAGTACTTC.

Worth noting for this clonotype: Mismatch with germline at one junction end may stem from a read error. V and J are TRBV3-1 and TRBJ1-1; no clear D gene. CDR1 is LGHDT, CDR2 YNNKEL, per germline (reference sequence). The CDR3 contains 12 residues. CDR3 nucleotide sequence: TGTGCCAGCAGTCAAGTTCCGGCTGAAGCTTTCTTT. Its protein is CASSQVPAEAFF.

This clonotype was detected ten times or more. CDR3 residues: CASSPVGSSYNEQFF. As DNA, the CDR3 is TGTGCCAGCAGTCCCGTCGGGAGCTCCTACAATGAGCAGTTCTTC. V gene TRBV28 combines with J gene TRBJ2-1; possibly TRBD2 for D (6 bases). Germline V gives CDR1 MDHEN, CDR2 SYDVKM. The CDR3 consists of 15 residues. V was pared by 5 bases and J by 0 bases, with 11 bases between.

This clonotype was recorded a few times. V gene TRBV5-6 combines with J gene TRBJ2-7, with 13 positions matching TRBD2. After removal of 4 bases from V and 12 bases from J, the junction contained 16 bases not matched to a gene. This CDR3 is 16 amino acids long. CDR1 SGHDT and CDR2 YYEEEE come from the germline V gene. The CDR3 DNA reads as TGTGCCAGCAGCCTTGTCGGGACTAGCGGGAACCTACGGCTGTACTTC. Translating gives CASSLVGTSGNLRLYF.

This clonotype occurred a few times. The CDR3 DNA sequence: TGCGCCAGCAGCCCCGACAGGGCCTATGGCTACACCTTC. Amino acid sequence: CASSPDRAYGYTF. The chain employs TRBV4-1 and TRBJ1-2; 7 bases align to TRBD1. The CDR3 is 13 residues long. V was clipped by 4 bases and J by 4 bases; unmatched bases: 3. CDR1 and CDR2 (germline): MGHRA, YSYEKL.

This clonotype has just a few counts. J is TRBJ2-3 and V is TRBV10-3; 7 bases fit TRBD2. V trimming: 6 bases; J trimming: 0 bases; junction bases outside the gene matches: 3. Germline CDR1 reads ENHRY; CDR2 reads SYGVKD. The CDR3 consists of 14 residues. CDR3 nucleotide sequence: TGTGCCATCAGCCAAGCGGGAAGCACAGATACGCAGTATTTT. Its translation: CAISQAGSTDTQYF.

The chain uses TRBV2 and TRBJ1-2; perhaps TRBD1 as D (6 bases). This CDR3 contains 14 residues. V lost 8 bases and J 3 bases, leaving 16 bases between the germline ends. Germline CDR1 is SNHLY and CDR2 is FYNNEI. The CDR3 reads CASRRTANDYGYTF. The CDR3 DNA sequence: TGTGCCAGCCGCCGGACAGCGAATGACTATGGCTACACCTTC.

This chain joins TRBV11-2 and TRBJ2-2, with 8 bases that match TRBD2. The CDR3 is 15 residues long. J gave up 4 bases and V 7 bases, and 8 bases lay outside the gene matches. Germline CDR1 and CDR2: SGHAT and FQNNGV. The CDR3 DNA reads as TGTGCCAGCAAAAGAGGGACTAGTGCCACCGGGGAGCTGTTTTTT. Protein sequence: CASKRGTSATGELFF.

This sequence joins TRBV5-1 and TRBJ2-5, with D perhaps matching TRBD1 (6 bases). V lost 4 bases to trimming and J lost 4 bases, with 11 bases between them. The CDR3 loop spans 13 amino acids. Germline V gene sequence: CDR1 SGHRS, CDR2 YFSETQ. The CDR3 DNA follows: TGCGCCAGCAGCGTGCAGGGGAGAGAGACCCAGTACTTC. It translates to CASSVQGRETQYF.

This chain connects TRBV2 to TRBJ2-2; TRBD1 is a possible D gene (5 bases). CDR1 SNHLY and CDR2 FYNNEI come from the germline V gene. The CDR3 runs 14 residues. V lost 6 bases, J lost 0 bases, and 8 bases lay in between. For the CDR3, the DNA is TGTGCCAGCAGGGACAACTCGAACACCGGGGAGCTGTTTTTT. Encoded protein: CASRDNSNTGELFF.

This clonotype was counted a single time. The chain uses TRBV7-9 and TRBJ2-7; 8 nucleotides line up with TRBD1. This CDR3 has 15 residues. V lost 5 bases to trimming and J lost 1 base; unmatched junction nucleotides: 7. The V gene's germline CDR1 is SEHNR and CDR2 FQNEAQ (reference sequence). CDR3 protein: CASSPWTGRSYEQYF. CDR3 bases: TGTGCCAGCAGCCCCTGGACAGGGCGGTCCTACGAGCAGTACTTC. Drawing the rest from reference TRBV7-9 and TRBJ2-7, the complete variable domain is DTGVSQNPRHKITKRGQNVTFRCDPISEHNRLYWYRQTLGQGPEFLTYFQNEAQLEKSRLLSDRFSAERPKGSFSTLEIQRTEQGDSAMYLCASSPWTGRSYEQYFGPGTRLTVT.

The table lists this clonotype with a few counts. V gene TRBV5-1 combines with J gene TRBJ1-1, with D maybe TRBD1 (6 bases). The CDR3 has 16 residues. Germline V gene sequence: CDR1 SGHRS, CDR2 YFSETQ. The V end was cut by 4 bases, the J end by 5 bases, with 21 bases between. CDR3 protein: CASSRQKQGVGTEAFF. As DNA, the CDR3 is TGCGCCAGCAGCCGACAAAAACAGGGAGTGGGGACTGAAGCTTTCTTT.

This clonotype occurred a few times. The chain combines TRBV24-1 with TRBJ1-5; D possibly corresponds to TRBD1 (5 bases). The CDR3 covers 14 residues. Between the trimmed V and J ends, which lost 3 bases and 4 bases, there was a span of 9 bases. The germline V gene has CDR1 KGHDR and CDR2 SFDVKD. The CDR3 spells CATSDGTVNQPQHF. The CDR3 region has the DNA TGTGCCACCAGTGATGGGACCGTTAATCAGCCCCAGCATTTT.